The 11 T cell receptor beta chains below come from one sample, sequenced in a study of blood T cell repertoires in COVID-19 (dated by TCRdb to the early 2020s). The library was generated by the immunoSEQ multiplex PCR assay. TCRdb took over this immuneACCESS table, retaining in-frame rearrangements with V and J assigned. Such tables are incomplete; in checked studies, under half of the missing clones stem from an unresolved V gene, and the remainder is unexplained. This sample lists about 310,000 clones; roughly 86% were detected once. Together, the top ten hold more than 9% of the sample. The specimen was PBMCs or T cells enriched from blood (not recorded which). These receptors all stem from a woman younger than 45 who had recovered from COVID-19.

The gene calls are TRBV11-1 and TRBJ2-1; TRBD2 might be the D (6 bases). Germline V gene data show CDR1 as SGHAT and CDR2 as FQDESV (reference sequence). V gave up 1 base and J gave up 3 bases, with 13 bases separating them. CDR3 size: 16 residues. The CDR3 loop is CASSLVGSGSYNEQFF. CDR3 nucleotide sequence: TGTGCCAGCAGCTTAGTAGGTAGCGGCAGCTACAATGAGCAGTTCTTC.

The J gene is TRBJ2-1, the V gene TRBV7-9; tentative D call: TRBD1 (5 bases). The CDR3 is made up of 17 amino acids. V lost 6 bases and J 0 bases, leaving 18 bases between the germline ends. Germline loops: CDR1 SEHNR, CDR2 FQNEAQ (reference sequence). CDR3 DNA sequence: TGTGCCAGCAGAGGACCAAACAGGCCGAGCTCCTACAATGAGCAGTTCTTC. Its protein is CASRGPNRPSSYNEQFF.

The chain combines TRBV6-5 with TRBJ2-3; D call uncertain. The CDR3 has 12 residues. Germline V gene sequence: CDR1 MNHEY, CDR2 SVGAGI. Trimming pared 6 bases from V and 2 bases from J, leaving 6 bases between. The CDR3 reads CASSPITDTQYF. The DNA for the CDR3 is TGTGCCAGCAGCCCCATCACAGATACGCAGTATTTT.

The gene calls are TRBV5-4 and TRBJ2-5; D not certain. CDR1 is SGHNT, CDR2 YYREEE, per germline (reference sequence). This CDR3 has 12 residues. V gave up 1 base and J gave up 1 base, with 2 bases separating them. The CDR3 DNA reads TGTGCCAGCAGCTTGCGCCAAGAGACCCAGTACTTC. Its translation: CASSLRQETQYF. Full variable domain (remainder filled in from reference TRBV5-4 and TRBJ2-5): ETGVTQSPTHLIKTRGQQVTLRCSSQSGHNTVSWYQQALGQGPQFIFQYYREEENGRGNFPPRFSGLQFPNYSSELNVNALELDDSALYLCASSLRQETQYFGPGTRLLVL.

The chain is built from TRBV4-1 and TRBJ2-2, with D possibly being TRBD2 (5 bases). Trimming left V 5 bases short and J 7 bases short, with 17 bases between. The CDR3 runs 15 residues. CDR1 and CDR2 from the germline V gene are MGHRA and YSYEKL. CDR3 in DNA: TGCGCCAGCAGCATAGGTGCGGGTAGAGGCGGGGAGCTGTTTTTT. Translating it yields CASSIGAGRGGELFF.

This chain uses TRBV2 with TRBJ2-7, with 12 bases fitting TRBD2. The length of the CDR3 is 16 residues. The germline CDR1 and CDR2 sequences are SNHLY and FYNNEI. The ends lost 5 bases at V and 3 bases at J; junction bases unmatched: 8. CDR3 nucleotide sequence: TGTGCCAGCAGTCGTGGACTAGCGGGAACCGTCTACGAGCAGTACTTC. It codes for CASSRGLAGTVYEQYF.

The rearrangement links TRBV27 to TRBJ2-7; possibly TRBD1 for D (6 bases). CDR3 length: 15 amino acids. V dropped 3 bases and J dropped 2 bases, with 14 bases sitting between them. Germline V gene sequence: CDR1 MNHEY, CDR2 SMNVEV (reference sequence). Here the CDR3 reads CASSFRAGATYEQYF. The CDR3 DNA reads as TGTGCCAGCAGTTTTAGGGCAGGGGCAACCTACGAGCAGTACTTC.

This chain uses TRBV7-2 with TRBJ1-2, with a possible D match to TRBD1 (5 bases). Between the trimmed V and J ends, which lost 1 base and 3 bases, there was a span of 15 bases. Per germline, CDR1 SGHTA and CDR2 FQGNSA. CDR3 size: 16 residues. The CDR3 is CASSLGGVRQYYGYTF. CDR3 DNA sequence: TGTGCCAGCAGCTTAGGGGGGGTGAGGCAGTACTATGGCTACACCTTC.

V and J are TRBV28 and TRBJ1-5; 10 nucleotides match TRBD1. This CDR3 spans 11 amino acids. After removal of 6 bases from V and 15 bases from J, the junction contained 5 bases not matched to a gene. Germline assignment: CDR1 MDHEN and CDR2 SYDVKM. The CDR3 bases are TGTGCCAGCAGCCGACAGGGGGCTGGGCATTTT. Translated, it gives CASSRQGAGHF.

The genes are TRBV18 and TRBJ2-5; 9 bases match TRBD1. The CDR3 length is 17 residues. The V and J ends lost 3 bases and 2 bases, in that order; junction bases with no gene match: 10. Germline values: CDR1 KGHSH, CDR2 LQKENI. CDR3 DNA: TGTGCCAGCTCACCCGGGACAGGGATGATCGGACAAGAGACCCAGTACTTC. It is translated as CASSPGTGMIGQETQYF.

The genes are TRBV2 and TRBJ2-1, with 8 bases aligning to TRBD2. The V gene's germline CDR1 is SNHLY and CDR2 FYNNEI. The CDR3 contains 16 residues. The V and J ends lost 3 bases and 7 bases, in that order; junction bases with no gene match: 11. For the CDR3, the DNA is TGTGCCAGCAGTGAGGCCCGGCTAGCGGGCAGAAATGAGCAGTTCTTC. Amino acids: CASSEARLAGRNEQFF.